The source of this TCR beta chain is a study of cytomegalovirus exposure and HLA in healthy donors. Study background: The 110 or so validation repertoires used a platform that matched the one used for the 600 to 700 first-cohort repertoires, as a later analysis reported. Whole-study findings and limits: The study designated fewer than 200 TCR beta chains cytomegalovirus-associated. Most observed TCR sequences were rare, whereas some public TCRs were detected in many donors.

The donors were in the approximately 120-subject validation cohort; that cohort was separate from the approximately 670-subject first cohort. V trimming: 6 bases; J trimming: 5 bases; junction bases outside the gene matches: 13. The V gene's germline CDR1 is ENHRY and CDR2 SYGVKD. The CDR3 is 16 residues long. About this clone itself: The antigen remains unidentified.

Method: immunoSEQ multiplex PCR; TCRdb's copy keeps in-frame clones and lacks some. In the table there are some 69,000 clones, 96% of which are singletons. The V gene is TRBV10-3, the J gene TRBJ2-1, with 7 positions matching TRBD2. The source is a man aged 18 to 29 in good health and CMV-seronegative. Sequencing was performed on PBMCs. CDR3 protein: CAISPRGGSENNEQFF. For the CDR3, the DNA is TGTGCCATCAGCCCTAGGGGAGGGAGTGAAAACAATGAGCAGTTCTTC.